These 18 T cell receptor beta chains were all obtained from the same sample, sequenced in a study of blood T cells in healthy people across ages (dated by TCRdb to between 2015 and 2016). The library was built by means of 5' RACE. The sequencer listed for this sample is Illumina HiSeq 2500. The second PCR ran for about 6 to 11 cycles and used a J-beta primer mix along with a sample-barcoded 5' primer. In TCRdb, the public reads were trimmed at Q25 with fastp and aligned with MiXCR, with productive beta chains retained. One record per CDR3 amino acid sequence lists the most common genes and DNA. Counted in this sample were around 990,000 distinct CDR3 sequences; roughly two fifths of them appeared once. The top ten clonotypes cover less than 15% of the sample. Specimen: blood. Source of these receptors: a young man in good health.

This clonotype was found many times. V usage is TRBV7-8 and J usage is TRBJ2-1; D is undetermined. CDR3 size: 15 residues. Germline loops: CDR1 SGHVS, CDR2 FQNEAQ. V dropped 2 bases and J dropped 4 bases, with 12 bases sitting between them. CDR3 protein: CASSLRRTSYNEQFF. CDR3 in DNA: TGTGCCAGCAGCTTACGGCGGACCTCGTACAATGAGCAGTTCTTC.

This clonotype was picked up many times. The rearrangement uses TRBV5-1 and TRBJ1-2; 10 nucleotides match TRBD1. Germline lookup yields CDR1 SGHRS and CDR2 YFSETQ. CDR3 size: 14 residues. With V trimmed by 2 bases and J by 8 bases, 6 bases remained unmatched. The CDR3 DNA follows: TGCGCCAGCAGCTTAAGGGACAGGGGAAACGGCTACACCTTC. Residues: CASSLRDRGNGYTF. Combining the CDR3 with reference TRBV5-1 and TRBJ1-2 gives the whole variable domain KAGVTQTPRYLIKTRGQQVTLSCSPISGHRSVSWYQQTPGQGLQFLFEYFSETQRNKGNFPGRFSGRQFSNSRSEMNVSTLELGDSALYLCASSLRDRGNGYTFGSGTRLTVV.

A few counts support this clonotype. The V gene is TRBV10-3, the J gene TRBJ1-5, with D unclear. Trimming took 3 bases from V and 4 from J, leaving 10 bases between them. The CDR3 has 14 amino acids. Germline CDR1 is ENHRY and CDR2 is SYGVKD. This chain's CDR3 is CAISDAEGNQPQHF. The CDR3 nucleotides are TGTGCCATCAGTGATGCCGAGGGAAATCAGCCCCAGCATTTT.

This clonotype was seen at least ten times. V gene TRBV12-3 or TRBV12-4 combines with J gene TRBJ1-1; D not resolved. CDR3 length: 10 residues. V was trimmed by 8 bases and J by 4 bases, leaving 5 bases between them. In DNA form, the CDR3 reads TGTGCCAGCCTTTCCACTGAAGCTTTCTTT. Translated, it gives CASLSTEAFF.

Only a few counts were recorded for this clonotype. V is TRBV27 and J is TRBJ2-5; tentative D call: TRBD1 (6 bases). V gave up 5 bases and J gave up 1 base, with 17 bases separating them. Per the germline V gene, CDR1 is MNHEY and CDR2 is SMNVEV (reference sequence). The CDR3 has 16 residues. The CDR3 sequence is CASSIHRVAFQETQYF. CDR3 DNA: TGTGCCAGCAGTATCCACAGGGTAGCTTTCCAAGAGACCCAGTACTTC.

This rearrangement joins TRBV2 to TRBJ2-3, with D possibly called TRBD1 or TRBD2 (6 bases each). Germline CDR1 is SNHLY and CDR2 is FYNNEI. The ends were cut back, 4 bases at V and 4 bases at J, with 12 bases in the middle. The CDR3 length is 14 residues. The chain's CDR3 is CASSVEGGADTQYF. CDR3 in DNA: TGTGCCAGCAGTGTCGAGGGGGGCGCAGATACGCAGTATTTT.

J is TRBJ1-1 and V is TRBV7-9, with 9 bases matching TRBD1. The CDR3 runs 15 residues. Germline V gene sequence: CDR1 SEHNR, CDR2 FQNEAQ (reference sequence). V was clipped by 5 bases and J by 4 bases; unmatched bases: 8. CDR3 nucleotide sequence: TGTGCCAGCAGCGCTTACAGGGGGCAGAGCACTGAAGCTTTCTTT. Its protein is CASSAYRGQSTEAFF.

This clonotype turned up a few times. This chain uses TRBV11-3 with TRBJ2-2; D is uncertain. CDR3 size: 13 residues. Looked up from germline, CDR1 is SGHNT and CDR2 is YENEEA. V was trimmed by 5 bases and J by 5 bases, leaving 9 bases between them. CDR3 region: CASSPSPTGELFF. The CDR3 DNA reads TGTGCCAGCAGCCCGAGTCCTACCGGGGAGCTGTTTTTT.

This clonotype came up once. This sequence joins TRBV7-8 and TRBJ2-2; maybe TRBD2 (5 bases). V was clipped by 3 bases and J by 7 bases, with 18 bases between them. The germline CDR1 and CDR2 sequences are SGHVS and FQNEAQ. This CDR3 is built from 16 residues. CDR3 loop: CASSFPSHGIHGELFF. The CDR3 DNA reads as TGTGCCAGCAGCTTTCCTTCCCACGGGATCCACGGGGAGCTGTTTTTT.

The chain recombines TRBV10-3 with TRBJ1-2; D may be TRBD1 (6 bases). CDR3 length equals 13 residues. Germline-derived CDR1 and CDR2 are ENHRY and SYGVKD. Trimming stripped 9 bases from V and 3 bases from J, with 14 bases between. This chain's CDR3 is CAIQNREDYGYTF. The CDR3 DNA follows: TGTGCCATACAGAACAGGGAGGACTATGGCTACACCTTC.

This chain links TRBV28 with TRBJ2-7; the match to TRBD1 covers 8 bases. This CDR3 has 18 amino acids. CDR1 and CDR2 from the germline V gene are MDHEN and SYDVKM. The ends lost 1 base at V and 0 bases at J; junction bases unmatched: 11. Here the CDR3 DNA reads TGTGCCAGCAGTTTATCCACCGAACAGGGACAGGACTCCTACGAGCAGTACTTC. This encodes CASSLSTEQGQDSYEQYF.

To note about this clonotype: One end of the junction is discordant with germline, which a read error may explain. J is TRBJ1-2 and V is TRBV4-3; D is unclear. The CDR3 totals 14 residues. The germline V gene encodes CDR1 LGHNA and CDR2 YSLEER. The CDR3, as DNA: TGTGCCAGCAGCCAAGATTCCGGCGCCTATGGCTACACCTTC. Protein sequence: CASSQDSGAYGYTF.

Written as DNA, the CDR3 is TGTGCCAGCAGCCTTGACAGGGACACCGGGGAGCTGTTTTTT. This sequence encodes CASSLDRDTGELFF. V usage is TRBV12-3 or TRBV12-4 and J usage is TRBJ2-2; 7 bases agree with TRBD1. The CDR3 is 14 residues long. V lost 6 bases to trimming and J lost 3 bases; unmatched junction nucleotides: 4.

The J gene is TRBJ2-1, the V gene TRBV7-9; 7 positions match TRBD2. V lost 4 bases and J lost 0; bases outside the gene matches: 9. This CDR3 has 17 residues. Germline CDR1 is SEHNR and CDR2 is FQNEAQ (reference sequence). In DNA, the CDR3 is TGTGCCAGCAGCTCCCACAGTCGCGGGGGCTCCTACAATGAGCAGTTCTTC. It codes for CASSSHSRGGSYNEQFF.

The chain is built from TRBV14 and TRBJ2-3, with D perhaps TRBD2 (6 bases). Trimming pared 1 base from V and 9 bases from J, leaving 20 bases between. The CDR3 has 16 amino acids. CDR1 and CDR2 (germline): SGHDN, FVKESK. This chain's CDR3 is CASSQGSGRSIGTQYF. The CDR3 coding sequence is TGTGCCAGCAGCCAAGGTTCGGGGAGGAGCATAGGAACGCAGTATTTT.

With respect to this clonotype: One base away lies a much larger clone, so this may be a sequencing read error. The chain is built from TRBV4-1 and TRBJ1-2; D not resolved. Germline CDR1 reads MGHRA; CDR2 reads YSYEKL. The CDR3 is 15 residues long. CDR3 nucleotide sequence: TGCGCCAGCAGCCAAGATCGGGCAGCTAACTATGGCCACACCTTC. Amino acids: CASSQDRAANYGHTF.

The chain couples TRBV14 to TRBJ1-1; D gene unclear. Between the trimmed V and J ends, which lost 0 bases and 7 bases, there was a span of 12 bases. CDR1 and CDR2 from the germline V gene are SGHDN and FVKESK. The CDR3 loop spans 14 amino acids. The chain's CDR3 is CASSQDLARGEAFF. The CDR3 nucleotides read TGTGCCAGCAGCCAAGATCTGGCGCGGGGTGAAGCTTTCTTT.

There are a few counts of this clonotype. V usage is TRBV20-1 and J usage is TRBJ1-6; possible D gene TRBD1, 5 bases. Trimming took off 0 bases at V and 10 bases at J, with 10 bases between the two ends. Germline V gives CDR1 DFQATT, CDR2 SNEGSKA (reference sequence). CDR3 length equals 13 residues. The CDR3 DNA is TGCAGTGCTAGAGATGACAGCTTATCACCCCTCCACTTT. Its protein product is CSARDDSLSPLHF.